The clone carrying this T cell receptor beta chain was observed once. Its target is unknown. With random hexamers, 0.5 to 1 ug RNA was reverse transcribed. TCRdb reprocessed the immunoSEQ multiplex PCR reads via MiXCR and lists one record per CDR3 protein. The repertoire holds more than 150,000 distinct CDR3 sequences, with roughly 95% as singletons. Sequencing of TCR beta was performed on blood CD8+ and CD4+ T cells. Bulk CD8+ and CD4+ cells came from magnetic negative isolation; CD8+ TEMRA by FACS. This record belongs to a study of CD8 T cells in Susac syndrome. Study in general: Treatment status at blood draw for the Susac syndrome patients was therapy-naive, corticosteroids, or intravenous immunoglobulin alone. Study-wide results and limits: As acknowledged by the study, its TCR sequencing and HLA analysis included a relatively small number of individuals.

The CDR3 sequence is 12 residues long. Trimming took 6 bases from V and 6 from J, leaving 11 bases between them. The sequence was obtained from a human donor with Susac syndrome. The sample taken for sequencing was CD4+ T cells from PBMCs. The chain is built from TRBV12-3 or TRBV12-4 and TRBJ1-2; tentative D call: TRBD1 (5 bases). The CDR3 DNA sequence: TGTGCCAGCAGCGCCCGGACAAATGGCTACACCTTC. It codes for CASSARTNGYTF.